This section outlines one T cell receptor (beta chain) sequence together with its context. No antigen is known for it. The data originate from a study of cytomegalovirus exposure and HLA in healthy donors. Overall study results and limits: A later analysis found common viral pathogens apparently linked to several of the most significant clusters.

CDR1 and CDR2 (germline): SGDLS, YYNGEE. The CDR3 extends over 15 amino acids. Trimming took 4 bases from V and 4 from J; bases not matched to a gene: 7. 60 Vbeta and 13 Jbeta primers were used in PCR. Sequenced by immunoSEQ multiplex PCR; TCRdb stores in-frame clones only, minus some. The sample comprises about 110,000 clones, more than 60% of which are singletons, and 2% to 2.5% rests with the top ten. The source material was PBMCs. The V call is TRBV9, the J call TRBJ2-7, with 11 bases that match TRBD1. This receptor was identified in a man between 35 and 55 years old in good health and CMV-seronegative. CDR3 loop: CASSPGTGGKYEQYF. The CDR3 DNA sequence: TGTGCCAGCAGCCCCGGGACAGGGGGAAAATACGAGCAGTACTTC. Full variable domain (remainder filled in from reference TRBV9 and TRBJ2-7): DSGVTQTPKHLITATGQRVTLRCSPRSGDLSVYWYQQSLDQGLQFLIQYYNGEERAKGNILERFSAQQFPDLHSELNLSSLELGDSALYFCASSPGTGGKYEQYFGPGTRLTVT.